This entry describes one TCR beta chain. Its antigen is as yet unknown. The data belong to a study of T cell responses to AZD1222 COVID-19 vaccine. Findings and limits, study-wide: Elevations in Spike-specific TCR breadth and depth followed administration of two AZD1222 doses.

CDR1 is SGHTA and CDR2 is FQGNSA in the germline V gene. After removal of 5 bases from V and 0 bases from J, the junction contained 6 bases not matched to a gene. The CDR3 has 15 residues. This table comes from immunoSEQ multiplex PCR, and its TCRdb copy is limited to in-frame clones, with some not included. The sample contains approximately 170,000 clones, 90% to 95% of which appear only once. Researchers grouped second doses given at about 4 or about 12 weeks into one pool. The gene calls are TRBV7-2 and TRBJ1-1, with TRBD1 identical over 7 bases. The sequencing used peripheral blood, collected 28 days after the second AZD1222 dose. The receptor's source is an adult who received the AZD1222 COVID-19 vaccine. The CDR3 is CASSGHRGLNTEAFF. The CDR3 DNA reads as TGTGCCAGCAGCGGACACAGGGGTTTGAACACTGAAGCTTTCTTT.